A single sample is the source of the 12 T cell receptor beta chains below, sequenced in a study of shared clonotypes between healthy human individuals. This table comes from immunoSEQ multiplex PCR, and its TCRdb copy is limited to in-frame clones, with some not included. Here the sample spans under 1 million clones, over 90% being singletons. Naive CD8 cells, CD45RO-negative and positively selected for CCR7, excluded terminally differentiated effector memory CD45RA+ cells. Sequenced: naive CD8+ T cells sorted from blood. The receptors stem from a man aged 25-45 years in good health.

About this clone: Other DNA sequences of this sample code for an identical CDR3. V usage is TRBV6-5 and J usage is TRBJ1-5, with D unclear. Per germline, CDR1 MNHEY and CDR2 SVGAGI. Trimming removed 5 bases at V and 1 base at J, with 6 bases between. The CDR3 length is 13 residues. The CDR3 region has the DNA TGTGCCAGCAGTCTCGACAGCAATCAGCCCCAGCATTTT. Protein product: CASSLDSNQPQHF.

This chain joins TRBV11-2 and TRBJ2-5; D remains unclear. V was clipped by 5 bases and J by 0 bases, with 10 bases between them. There are 14 residues in the CDR3. Germline values: CDR1 SGHAT, CDR2 FQNNGV. Here the CDR3 DNA reads TGTGCCAGCAGCCCAGTGGAGTACCAAGAGACCCAGTACTTC. Its protein product is CASSPVEYQETQYF.

The chain combines TRBV7-9 with TRBJ2-2, with TRBD2 matching 7 bases. CDR3 length: 14 amino acids. J gave up 6 bases and V 7 bases, and 8 bases lay outside the gene matches. CDR1 is SEHNR, CDR2 FQNEAQ, per germline (reference sequence). The CDR3 bases are TGTGCCAGCACACGACTAGCCGGCTCCGGGGAGCTGTTTTTT. This gives the protein CASTRLAGSGELFF.

About this clone itself: Other DNA sequences in the same sample also yield this CDR3. The rearrangement joins TRBV9 to TRBJ1-5; 7 bases are a match to TRBD1. After removal of 4 bases from V and 5 bases from J, the junction contained 9 bases not matched to a gene. The germline V gene encodes CDR1 SGDLS and CDR2 YYNGEE. The CDR3 contains 15 residues. In nucleotides, the CDR3 is TGTGCCAGCAGCAGTAGCGGGACAGCCTATCAGCCCCAGCATTTT. Translating it yields CASSSSGTAYQPQHF. Together with reference TRBV9 and TRBJ1-5, the CDR3 gives the full variable domain: DSGVTQTPKHLITATGQRVTLRCSPRSGDLSVYWYQQSLDQGLQFLIQYYNGEERAKGNILERFSAQQFPDLHSELNLSSLELGDSALYFCASSSSGTAYQPQHFGDGTRLSIL.

This chain uses TRBV7-9 with TRBJ2-7; 7 bases are a match to TRBD1. The CDR3 runs to 14 residues. J was trimmed by 4 bases and V by 3 bases; bases with no gene match: 6. The germline CDR1 and CDR2 sequences are SEHNR and FQNEAQ (reference sequence). DNA for the CDR3: TGTGCCAGCAGCTTCCCCAGACAGGGTTACGAGCAGTACTTC. Its protein product is CASSFPRQGYEQYF. The entire variable domain, with the rest obtained from reference TRBV7-9 and TRBJ2-7, is as follows: DTGVSQNPRHKITKRGQNVTFRCDPISEHNRLYWYRQTLGQGPEFLTYFQNEAQLEKSRLLSDRFSAERPKGSFSTLEIQRTEQGDSAMYLCASSFPRQGYEQYFGPGTRLTVT.

The V call is TRBV27, the J call TRBJ2-1, with TRBD2 matching 9 bases. V was clipped by 1 base and J by 9 bases; unmatched bases: 10. The CDR3 runs 16 residues. Looked up from germline, CDR1 is MNHEY and CDR2 is SMNVEV (reference sequence). The CDR3 sequence: CASSLYGSGSQGEQFF. CDR3 DNA: TGTGCCAGCAGTTTATATGGTAGCGGGAGTCAGGGTGAGCAGTTCTTC.

V is TRBV11-2 and J is TRBJ2-3; 13 bases match TRBD2. Trimming took 0 bases from V and 4 from J; bases not matched to a gene: 4. The CDR3 spans 17 residues. Germline CDR1 SGHAT, CDR2 FQNNGV. CDR3 residues: CASSLDGLAGVSDTQYF. CDR3 nucleotides: TGTGCCAGCAGCTTAGACGGACTAGCGGGAGTGTCAGATACGCAGTATTTT.

V is TRBV19 and J is TRBJ2-1, with 11 bases aligning to TRBD2. The ends lost 9 bases at V and 3 bases at J; junction bases unmatched: 7. Germline loops: CDR1 LNHDA, CDR2 SQIVND (reference sequence). This CDR3 has 15 amino acids. The CDR3 region is CASSRTSGHYNEQFF. CDR3 nucleotides: TGTGCCAGCAGCCGGACTAGCGGGCACTACAATGAGCAGTTCTTC.

This clone was recorded a few times. J is TRBJ2-3 and V is TRBV21-1; the tabulated D call, TRBD1, remains unverified against the DNA. TRBV21-1 is a pseudogene segment. This CDR3 comprises 16 residues. The DNA of the CDR3 is TGTGCCAGCACCATGACAGGGCACAGGGGAACAGATACGCAGTATTTT. Protein sequence: CASTMTGHRGTDTQYF.

V is TRBV19 and J is TRBJ2-7; 9 bases are a match to TRBD1. The CDR3 consists of 14 residues. V shed 5 bases, J shed 9 bases, and the junction held 11 bases outside the gene matches. The V gene's germline CDR1 is LNHDA and CDR2 SQIVND (reference sequence). DNA of the CDR3: TGTGCCAGTAGTCTTACCGGGACAGGGTCTTGGCAGTACTTC. It translates to CASSLTGTGSWQYF. The whole variable domain, filled in from reference TRBV19 and TRBJ2-7, reads DGGITQSPKYLFRKEGQNVTLSCEQNLNHDAMYWYRQDPGQGLRLIYYSQIVNDFQKGDIAEGYSVSREKKESFPLTVTSAQKNPTAFYLCASSLTGTGSWQYFGPGTRLTVT.

The rearrangement links TRBV7-9 to TRBJ2-2, with 8 bases fitting TRBD1. CDR1 and CDR2 from the germline V gene are SEHNR and FQNEAQ (reference sequence). The V gene end was trimmed by 5 bases and the J gene end by 4 bases; junction bases not matched to a gene: 12. The length of the CDR3 is 17 residues. The CDR3 loop reads CASSRPPPDRATGELFF. The CDR3 DNA sequence: TGTGCCAGCAGCCGGCCCCCTCCGGACAGGGCCACCGGGGAGCTGTTTTTT.

The count of this clone is one. This chain connects TRBV2 to TRBJ2-3, with TRBD2 identical over 11 bases. Losses at the gene ends were 7 bases for V and 3 bases for J; bases not matched to a gene: 24. The CDR3 is 21 residues long. Germline loops: CDR1 SNHLY, CDR2 FYNNEI. CDR3: CASKVTVEIPTSGMWTDTQYF. CDR3 nucleotide sequence: TGTGCCAGCAAAGTGACCGTCGAGATACCGACTAGCGGGATGTGGACAGATACGCAGTATTTT.